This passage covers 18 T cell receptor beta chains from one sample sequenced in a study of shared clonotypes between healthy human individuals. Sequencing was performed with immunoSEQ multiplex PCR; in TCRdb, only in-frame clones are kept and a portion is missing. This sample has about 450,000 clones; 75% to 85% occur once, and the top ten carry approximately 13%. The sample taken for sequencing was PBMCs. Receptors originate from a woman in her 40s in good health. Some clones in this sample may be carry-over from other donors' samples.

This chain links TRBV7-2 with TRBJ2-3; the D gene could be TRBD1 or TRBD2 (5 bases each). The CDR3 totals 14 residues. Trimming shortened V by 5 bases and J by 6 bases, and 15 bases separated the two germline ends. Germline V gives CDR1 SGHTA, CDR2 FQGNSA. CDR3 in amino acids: CASSVWDHVDTQYF. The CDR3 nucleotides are TGTGCCAGCAGCGTTTGGGACCACGTGGATACGCAGTATTTT.

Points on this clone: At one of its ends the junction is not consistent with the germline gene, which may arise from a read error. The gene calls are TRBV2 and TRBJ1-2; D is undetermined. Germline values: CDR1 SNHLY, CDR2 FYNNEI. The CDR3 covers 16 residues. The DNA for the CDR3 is TGTGCAGGCTTCGGGAGGGCTCCCAGACCTAAATATGGCTACACCTTC. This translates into CAGFGRAPRPKYGYTF.

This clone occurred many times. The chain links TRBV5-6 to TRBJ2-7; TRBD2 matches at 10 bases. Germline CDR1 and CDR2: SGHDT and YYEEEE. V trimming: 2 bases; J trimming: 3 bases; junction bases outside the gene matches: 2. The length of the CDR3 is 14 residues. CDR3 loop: CASSLGTSVYEQYF. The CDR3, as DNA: TGTGCCAGCAGCTTAGGGACTAGCGTCTACGAGCAGTACTTC.

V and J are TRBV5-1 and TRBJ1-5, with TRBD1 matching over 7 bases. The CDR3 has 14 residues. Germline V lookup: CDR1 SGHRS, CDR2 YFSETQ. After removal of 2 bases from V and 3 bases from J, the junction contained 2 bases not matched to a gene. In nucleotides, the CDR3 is TGCGCCAGCAGCTTACAGGGGAACAATCAGCCCCAGCATTTT. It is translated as CASSLQGNNQPQHF.

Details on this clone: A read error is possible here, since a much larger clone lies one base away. CDR3: CAGSVGDLGEQFF. The CDR3 coding sequence is TGTGCCGGCAGCGTAGGGGATCTTGGGGAGCAGTTCTTC. This chain joins TRBV9 and TRBJ2-1; perhaps TRBD1 as D (5 bases). Per the germline V gene, CDR1 is SGDLS and CDR2 is YYNGEE. The CDR3 totals 13 residues.

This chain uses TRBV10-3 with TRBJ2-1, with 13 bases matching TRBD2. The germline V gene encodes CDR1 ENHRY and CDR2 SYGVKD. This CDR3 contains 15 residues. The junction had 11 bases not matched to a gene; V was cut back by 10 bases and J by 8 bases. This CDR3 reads CATRTSGSSGDEQFF. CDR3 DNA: TGTGCCACCAGGACTAGCGGGAGTTCGGGTGATGAGCAGTTCTTC.

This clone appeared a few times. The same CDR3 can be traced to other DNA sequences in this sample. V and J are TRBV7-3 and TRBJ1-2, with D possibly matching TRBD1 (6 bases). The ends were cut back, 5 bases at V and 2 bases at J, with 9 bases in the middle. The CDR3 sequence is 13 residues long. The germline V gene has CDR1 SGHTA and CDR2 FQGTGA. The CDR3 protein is CASSPDRNYGYTF. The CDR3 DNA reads TGTGCCAGCAGCCCCGACAGGAACTATGGCTACACCTTC.

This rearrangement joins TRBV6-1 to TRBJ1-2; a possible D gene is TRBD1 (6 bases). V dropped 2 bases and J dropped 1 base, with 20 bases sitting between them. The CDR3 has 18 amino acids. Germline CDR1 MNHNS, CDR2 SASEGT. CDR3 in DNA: TGTGCCAGCAGTGAATACGACCCGCGGACAGCTAATAACTATGGCTACACCTTC. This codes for CASSEYDPRTANNYGYTF.

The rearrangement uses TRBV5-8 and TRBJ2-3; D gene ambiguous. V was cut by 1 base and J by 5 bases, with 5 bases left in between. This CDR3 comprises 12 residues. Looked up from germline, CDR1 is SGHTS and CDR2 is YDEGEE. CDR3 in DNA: TGTGCCAGCAGCTTGTCCAGAGATACGCAGTATTTT. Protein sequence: CASSLSRDTQYF.

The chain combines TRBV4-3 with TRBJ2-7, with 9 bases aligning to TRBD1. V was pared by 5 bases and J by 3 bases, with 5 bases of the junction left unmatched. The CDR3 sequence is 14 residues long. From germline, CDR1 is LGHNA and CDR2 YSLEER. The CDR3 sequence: CASSSGTGSYEQYF. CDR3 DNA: TGCGCCAGCAGCTCTGGGACAGGGAGCTACGAGCAGTACTTC.

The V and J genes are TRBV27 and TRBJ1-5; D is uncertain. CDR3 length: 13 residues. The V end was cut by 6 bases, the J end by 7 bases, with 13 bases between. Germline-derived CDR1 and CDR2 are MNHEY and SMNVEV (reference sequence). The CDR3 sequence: CASSFSSFQPQHF. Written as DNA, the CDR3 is TGTGCCAGCAGCTTTAGTTCGTTCCAGCCCCAGCATTTT.

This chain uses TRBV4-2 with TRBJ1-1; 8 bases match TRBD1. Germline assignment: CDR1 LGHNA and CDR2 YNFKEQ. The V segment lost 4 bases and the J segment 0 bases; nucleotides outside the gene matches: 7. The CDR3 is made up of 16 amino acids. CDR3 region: CASSPRQGRMNTEAFF. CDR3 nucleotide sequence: TGTGCCAGCAGCCCTCGACAGGGGCGCATGAACACTGAAGCTTTCTTT.

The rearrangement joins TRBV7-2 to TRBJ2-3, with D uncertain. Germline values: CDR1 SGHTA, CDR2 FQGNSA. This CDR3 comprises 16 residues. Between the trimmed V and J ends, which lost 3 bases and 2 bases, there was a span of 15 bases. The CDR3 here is CASSLYTSPYTDTQYF. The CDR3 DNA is TGTGCCAGCAGCTTGTATACAAGTCCCTACACAGATACGCAGTATTTT. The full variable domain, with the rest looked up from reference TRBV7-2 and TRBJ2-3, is GAGVSQSPSNKVTEKGKDVELRCDPISGHTALYWYRQSLGQGLEFLIYFQGNSAPDKSGLPSDRFSAERTGGSVSTLTIQRTQQEDSAVYLCASSLYTSPYTDTQYFGPGTRLTVL.

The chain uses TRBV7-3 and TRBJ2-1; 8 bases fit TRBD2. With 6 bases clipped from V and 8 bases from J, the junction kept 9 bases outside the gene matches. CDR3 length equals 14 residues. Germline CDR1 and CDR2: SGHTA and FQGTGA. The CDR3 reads CASRVSGSPHEQFF. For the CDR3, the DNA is TGTGCCAGCAGGGTCAGCGGGAGTCCCCATGAGCAGTTCTTC.

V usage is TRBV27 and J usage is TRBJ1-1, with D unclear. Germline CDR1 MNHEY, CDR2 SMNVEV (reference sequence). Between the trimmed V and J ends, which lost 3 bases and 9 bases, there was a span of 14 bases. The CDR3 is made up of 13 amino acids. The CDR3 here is CASSLRAPSKAFF. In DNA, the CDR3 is TGTGCCAGCAGTTTGCGGGCCCCCTCAAAAGCTTTCTTT.

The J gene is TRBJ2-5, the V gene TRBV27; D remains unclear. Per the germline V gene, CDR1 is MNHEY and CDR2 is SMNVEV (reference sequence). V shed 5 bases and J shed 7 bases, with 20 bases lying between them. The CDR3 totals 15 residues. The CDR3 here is CASSPTYSPGGTQYF. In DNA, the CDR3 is TGTGCCAGCAGTCCCACTTATTCTCCAGGCGGGACCCAGTACTTC.

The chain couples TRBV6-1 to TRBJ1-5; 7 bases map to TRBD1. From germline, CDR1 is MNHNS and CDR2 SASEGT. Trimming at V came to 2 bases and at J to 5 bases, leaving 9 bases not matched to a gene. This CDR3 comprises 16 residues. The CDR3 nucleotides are TGTGCCAGCAGTGAACTAGGGACAGCCTTCCATCAGCCCCAGCATTTT. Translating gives CASSELGTAFHQPQHF.

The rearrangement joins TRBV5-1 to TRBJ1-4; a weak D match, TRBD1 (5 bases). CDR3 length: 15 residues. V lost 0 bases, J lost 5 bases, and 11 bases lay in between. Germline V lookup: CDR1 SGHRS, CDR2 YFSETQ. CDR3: CASSLVGGGNEKLFF. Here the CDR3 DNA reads TGCGCCAGCAGCTTGGTCGGGGGAGGGAATGAAAAACTGTTTTTT.